This T cell receptor beta chain was documented in a study of cytomegalovirus exposure and HLA in healthy donors. Overall study: It was reported in a later analysis that the 120 or so validation repertoires used the same platform as the roughly 700 first-cohort repertoires.

Here immunoSEQ multiplex PCR was the method, and the copy in TCRdb shows in-frame clones only, minus some. The table lists 90,000 or so clones, 85% of them singletons, with roughly 22% in the top ten. Donors were drawn from the approximately 120-subject validation cohort, separate from the roughly 610-subject first cohort. Findings and caveats of the study: Most observed TCR sequences were rare, whereas some public TCRs were detected in many donors.

The CDR3 has 15 residues. In germline, CDR1 is MDHEN, CDR2 SYDVKM. V lost 8 bases to trimming and J lost 3 bases; unmatched junction nucleotides: 9. With respect to this clone: Its specificity is unknown.

Sequences were obtained from PBMCs. The V gene is TRBV28, the J gene TRBJ2-3; TRBD1 matches at 9 bases. The source of this sequence is a man aged 18 to 30 in good health and CMV-seropositive. CDR3 residues: CASSTPGQGTDTQYF. CDR3 nucleotides: TGTGCCAGCTCTACCCCGGGACAGGGAACAGATACGCAGTATTTT.